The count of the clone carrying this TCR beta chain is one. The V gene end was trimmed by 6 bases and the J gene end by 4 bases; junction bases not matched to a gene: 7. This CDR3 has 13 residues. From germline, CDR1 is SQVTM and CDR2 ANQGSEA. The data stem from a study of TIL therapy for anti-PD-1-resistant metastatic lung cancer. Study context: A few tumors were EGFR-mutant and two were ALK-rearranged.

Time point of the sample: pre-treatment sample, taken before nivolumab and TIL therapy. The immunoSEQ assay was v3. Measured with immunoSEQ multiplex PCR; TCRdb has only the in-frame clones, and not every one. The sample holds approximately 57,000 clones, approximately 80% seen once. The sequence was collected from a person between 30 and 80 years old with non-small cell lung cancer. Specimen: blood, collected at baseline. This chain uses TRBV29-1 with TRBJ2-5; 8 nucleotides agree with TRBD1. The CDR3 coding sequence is TGCAGCGTAGGACAGGGAGGCGGAGAGACCCAGTACTTC. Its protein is CSVGQGGGETQYF.